This T cell receptor beta chain was recovered during a study of OX40 agonist ivuxolimab in advanced cancers. The method was immunoSEQ multiplex PCR; TCRdb's version includes in-frame clones alone and lacks a portion of them. The data contain roughly 80,000 clones, approximately 86% of them singletons. The CDR3 has 11 residues. Germline loops: CDR1 DFQATT, CDR2 SNEGSKA (reference sequence). Trimming stripped 8 bases from V and 5 bases from J, with 13 bases between. The TCR was taken from an adult with an advanced solid tumor such as melanoma, head and neck, liver or kidney cancer. The specimen was CD4+ or CD8+ T cells sorted from blood, collected in a trial of the OX40 agonist ivuxolimab. The genes are TRBV20-1 and TRBJ2-7; a weak D match, TRBD1 (6 bases). Here the CDR3 reads CSPSEGDEQYF. DNA of the CDR3: TGCAGTCCCTCCGAGGGGGACGAGCAGTACTTC.